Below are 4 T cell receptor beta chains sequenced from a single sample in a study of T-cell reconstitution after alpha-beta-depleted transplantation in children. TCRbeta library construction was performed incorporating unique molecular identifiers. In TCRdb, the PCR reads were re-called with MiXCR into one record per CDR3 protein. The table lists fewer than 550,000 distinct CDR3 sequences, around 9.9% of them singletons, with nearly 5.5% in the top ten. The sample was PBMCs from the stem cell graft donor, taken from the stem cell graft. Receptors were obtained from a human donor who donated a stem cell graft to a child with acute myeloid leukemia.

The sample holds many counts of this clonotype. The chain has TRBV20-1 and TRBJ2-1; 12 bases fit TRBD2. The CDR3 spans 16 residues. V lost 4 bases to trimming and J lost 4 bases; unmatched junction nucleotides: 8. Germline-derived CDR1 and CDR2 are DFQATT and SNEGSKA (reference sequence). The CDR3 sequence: CSAKRPGTSGYNEQFF. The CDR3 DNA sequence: TGCAGTGCTAAGAGACCCGGGACTAGCGGGTACAATGAGCAGTTCTTC.

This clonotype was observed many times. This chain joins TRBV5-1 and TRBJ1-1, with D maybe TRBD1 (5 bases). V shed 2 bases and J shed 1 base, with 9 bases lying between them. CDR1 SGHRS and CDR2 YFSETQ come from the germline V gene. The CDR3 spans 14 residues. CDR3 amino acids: CASSLGQKNTEAFF. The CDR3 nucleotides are TGCGCCAGCAGCTTAGGACAAAAGAACACTGAAGCTTTCTTT. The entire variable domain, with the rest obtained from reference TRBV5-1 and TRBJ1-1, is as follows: KAGVTQTPRYLIKTRGQQVTLSCSPISGHRSVSWYQQTPGQGLQFLFEYFSETQRNKGNFPGRFSGRQFSNSRSEMNVSTLELGDSALYLCASSLGQKNTEAFFGQGTRLTVV.

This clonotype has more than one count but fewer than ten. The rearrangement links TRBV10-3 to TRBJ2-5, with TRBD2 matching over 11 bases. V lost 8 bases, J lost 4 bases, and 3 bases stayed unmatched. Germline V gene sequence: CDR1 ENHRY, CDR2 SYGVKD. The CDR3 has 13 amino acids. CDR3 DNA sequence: TGTGCCATCCAGGGGACTAGCGGAGAGACCCAGTACTTC. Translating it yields CAIQGTSGETQYF.

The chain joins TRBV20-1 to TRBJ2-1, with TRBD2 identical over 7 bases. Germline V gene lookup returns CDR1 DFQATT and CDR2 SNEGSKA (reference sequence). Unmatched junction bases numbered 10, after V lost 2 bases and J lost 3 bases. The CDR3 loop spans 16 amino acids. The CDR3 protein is CSARRGLAGLYNEQFF. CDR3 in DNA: TGCAGTGCTAGACGGGGCTTAGCGGGCCTCTACAATGAGCAGTTCTTC.